The 22 T cell receptor beta chains below come from one sample, sequenced in a study of glioma-infiltrating T cells. TCR alpha and beta CDR3 regions were amplified from RNA using iRepertoire nested multiplex PCR. TCRdb analysed the multiplex PCR reads with MiXCR anew, one entry per CDR3 protein. The table has 150,000 or so distinct CDR3 sequences, about two fifths seen once. Sequenced sample: glioma tissue, nonneoplastic brain tissue, or PBMCs (not recorded which). These receptor sequences come from a human donor with low-grade glioma or glioblastoma, undergoing nonglioma brain surgery, or in good health (not recorded which).

The sample holds many counts of this clonotype. The chain links TRBV28 to TRBJ2-1, with D perhaps matching TRBD1 or TRBD2 (5 bases each). Germline values: CDR1 MDHEN, CDR2 SYDVKM. V was pared by 8 bases and J by 4 bases, with 15 bases between. The CDR3 sequence is 14 residues long. DNA of the CDR3: TGTGCCAGCCGGGACGCCCGAGGATACAATGAGCAGTTCTTC. Translating gives CASRDARGYNEQFF.

The chain combines TRBV7-2 with TRBJ1-1; TRBD1 matches 10 bases. With 2 bases clipped from V and 2 bases from J, the junction kept 8 bases outside the gene matches. The CDR3 covers 17 residues. Germline values: CDR1 SGHTA, CDR2 FQGNSA. CDR3 amino acids: CASSLFGTGDTNTEAFF. For the CDR3, the DNA is TGTGCCAGCAGCTTATTTGGGACAGGGGATACTAACACTGAAGCTTTCTTT.

The CDR3 DNA sequence: TGTGCCAGCAGTAATAGAGGGGATGAGCAGTTCTTC. Translating gives CASSNRGDEQFF. V and J are TRBV6-2 or TRBV6-3 and TRBJ2-1; D possibly uses TRBD1 or TRBD2 (5 bases each). The CDR3 consists of 12 residues. The germline V gene has CDR1 MNHEY and CDR2 SVGEGT. The V end was cut by 5 bases, the J end by 8 bases, with 10 bases between.

Notes on this clonotype: Germline is not matched at one junction end, which may reflect a read error. The J gene is TRBJ2-7, the V gene TRBV27; D is unresolved. Looked up from germline, CDR1 is MNHEY and CDR2 is SMNVEV (reference sequence). This CDR3 is 12 amino acids long. Here the CDR3 reads CASNRQSYERYF. In nucleotides, the CDR3 is TGTGCCAGCAATAGGCAGAGCTACGAGCGGTACTTC.

The chain uses TRBV7-2 and TRBJ2-7, with a tentative D call TRBD2 (5 bases). The V end was cut by 5 bases, the J end by 6 bases, with 14 bases between. This CDR3 has 13 amino acids. Looked up from germline, CDR1 is SGHTA and CDR2 is FQGNSA. The CDR3 bases are TGTGCCAGCAGCCCGAGACGGGGTGGCGAGCAGTACTTC. Its translation: CASSPRRGGEQYF.

This clonotype has only a few counts. The chain joins TRBV20-1 to TRBJ1-3; D is undetermined. Trimming shortened V by 1 base and J by 0 bases, and 4 bases separated the two germline ends. This CDR3 is built from 13 residues. Looked up from germline, CDR1 is DFQATT and CDR2 is SNEGSKA (reference sequence). In DNA form, the CDR3 reads TGCAGTGCTAGAGGTGTCTCTGGAAACACCATATATTTT. Translated, it gives CSARGVSGNTIYF.

In this sample, this clonotype turned up a few times. V gene TRBV7-9 combines with J gene TRBJ2-1, with D uncertain. CDR1 and CDR2 from the germline V gene are SEHNR and FQNEAQ (reference sequence). Trimming removed 3 bases from V and 11 bases from J, with 11 bases in between. The CDR3 covers 12 residues. Here the CDR3 reads CASSFLDTQQFF. Written as DNA, the CDR3 is TGTGCCAGCAGCTTTCTAGACACCCAGCAGTTCTTC.

In its sample, this clonotype was seen many times. The V and J genes are TRBV6-1 and TRBJ2-3; 7 bases fit TRBD2. V shed 5 bases, J shed 3 bases, and the junction held 5 bases outside the gene matches. Germline CDR1 MNHNS, CDR2 SASEGT. The CDR3 runs 14 residues. CDR3 residues: CASSLGGRTDTQYF. As DNA, the CDR3 is TGTGCCAGCAGTTTGGGGGGGAGGACAGATACGCAGTATTTT.

This sequence joins TRBV20-1 and TRBJ1-1; D possibly corresponds to TRBD1 (5 bases). CDR1 is DFQATT, CDR2 SNEGSKA, per germline (reference sequence). Trimming cost V 0 bases and J 4 bases, with 9 bases left between them. This CDR3 region has 13 residues. The CDR3 sequence is CSAREGRGTEAFF. The CDR3 region has the DNA TGCAGTGCTAGAGAGGGTAGGGGCACTGAAGCTTTCTTT.

This clonotype was found a few times. DNA for the CDR3: TGCAGTGCTAGGGGGGCCCGTGGTAGCAATCAGCCCCAGCATTTT. Encoded protein: CSARGARGSNQPQHF. This chain links TRBV20-1 with TRBJ1-5, with D perhaps TRBD1 (6 bases). The length of the CDR3 is 15 residues. Germline values: CDR1 DFQATT, CDR2 SNEGSKA (reference sequence). The V and J ends lost 3 bases and 0 bases respectively, with 12 bases between them.

This clonotype was picked up a small number of times. The genes are TRBV6-1 and TRBJ1-5, with 8 bases lining up with TRBD1. Germline-derived CDR1 and CDR2 are MNHNS and SASEGT. V shed 6 bases and J 3 bases; nucleotides not matched to a gene: 7. The CDR3 has 15 residues. The CDR3 region is CASRKDRGVNQPQHF. In nucleotides, the CDR3 is TGTGCCAGCAGGAAAGACAGGGGAGTCAATCAGCCCCAGCATTTT.

The V and J genes are TRBV7-8 and TRBJ1-1, with 8 bases aligning to TRBD1. The CDR3 loop spans 14 amino acids. Germline values: CDR1 SGHVS, CDR2 FQNEAQ. The trim removed 5 bases at V and 10 bases at J, leaving 12 bases unmatched. As DNA, the CDR3 is TGTGCCAGCAGCACAAGATTGACAGGGGAGAGAGCTTTCTTT. As protein: CASSTRLTGERAFF.

This sequence joins TRBV20-1 and TRBJ2-1; D is ambiguous. This CDR3 has 12 amino acids. CDR1 is DFQATT and CDR2 is SNEGSKA in the germline V gene (reference sequence). V was cut by 0 bases and J by 9 bases, with 9 bases left in between. DNA for the CDR3: TGCAGTGCTAGAGATCCAGGCGTTGAGCAGTTCTTC. Encoded protein: CSARDPGVEQFF.

This clonotype showed up just a few times. The chain uses TRBV15 and TRBJ2-3, with 7 positions matching TRBD2. CDR3 length equals 16 residues. Germline CDR1 and CDR2: LNHNV and YYDKDF (reference sequence). V lost 5 bases to trimming and J lost 0 bases; unmatched junction nucleotides: 8. The CDR3 DNA follows: TGTGCCACCAGCCGCAGAAGGACTAGTAGCACAGATACGCAGTATTTT. It codes for CATSRRRTSSTDTQYF.

The V and J genes are TRBV4-3 and TRBJ1-6; 8 nucleotides match TRBD1. Germline assignment: CDR1 LGHNA and CDR2 YSLEER. V was pared by 6 bases and J by 6 bases, with 7 bases of the junction left unmatched. The CDR3 is 15 amino acids. This CDR3 reads CASSHGQGANSPLHF. The CDR3 nucleotides are TGCGCCAGCAGTCATGGACAGGGTGCTAATTCACCCCTCCACTTT.

The V and J genes are TRBV6-1 and TRBJ2-3; 14 nucleotides line up with TRBD2. CDR1 MNHNS and CDR2 SASEGT come from the germline V gene. This CDR3 is 15 amino acids long. V trimming: 4 bases; J trimming: 4 bases; junction bases outside the gene matches: 1. Here the CDR3 DNA reads TGTGCCAGCAGTGGACTAGCGGGGGGGCCAGATACGCAGTATTTT. This codes for CASSGLAGGPDTQYF.

The chain couples TRBV20-1 to TRBJ2-1; TRBD2 matches 7 bases. Germline V gene data show CDR1 as DFQATT and CDR2 as SNEGSKA (reference sequence). CDR3 length: 13 residues. With 0 bases clipped from V and 9 bases from J, the junction kept 5 bases outside the gene matches. The CDR3, as DNA: TGCAGTGCTAGAGACAGCGGGGAGGGTGAGCAGTTCTTC. This sequence encodes CSARDSGEGEQFF.

The rearrangement joins TRBV7-2 to TRBJ1-3, with no clear D. Trimming removed 1 base from V and 4 bases from J, with 5 bases in between. In germline, CDR1 is SGHTA, CDR2 FQGNSA. The CDR3 loop spans 13 amino acids. CDR3 nucleotides: TGTGCCAGCAGCTTAGGCTCCGGAAACACCATATATTTT. It specifies CASSLGSGNTIYF. Full variable domain (outside the CDR3, taken from reference TRBV7-2 and TRBJ1-3): GAGVSQSPSNKVTEKGKDVELRCDPISGHTALYWYRQSLGQGLEFLIYFQGNSAPDKSGLPSDRFSAERTGGSVSTLTIQRTQQEDSAVYLCASSLGSGNTIYFGEGSWLTVV.

This clonotype was found a few times. This sequence joins TRBV19 and TRBJ1-2; D gene ambiguous. The CDR3 runs to 12 residues. The V gene's germline CDR1 is LNHDA and CDR2 SQIVND (reference sequence). Trimming shortened V by 4 bases and J by 7 bases, and 10 bases separated the two germline ends. CDR3 nucleotides: TGTGCCAGTAGTAACGGGCCCACTGGCTACACCTTC. This sequence encodes CASSNGPTGYTF.

V is TRBV15 and J is TRBJ2-2; no reliable D call. Per the germline V gene, CDR1 is LNHNV and CDR2 is YYDKDF (reference sequence). This CDR3 has 16 residues. Deletions cut 4 bases from V and 0 bases from J, with 12 bases between. CDR3 sequence: CATSTHHGANTGELFF. The CDR3, as DNA: TGTGCCACCAGCACCCATCACGGCGCGAACACCGGGGAGCTGTTTTTT.

The V gene is TRBV6-1, the J gene TRBJ2-7; 7 positions match TRBD1. The V segment lost 5 bases and the J segment 1 base; nucleotides outside the gene matches: 5. The CDR3 is 14 residues long. Germline loops: CDR1 MNHNS, CDR2 SASEGT. Here the CDR3 DNA reads TGTGCCAGCAGTCAGGACAGGTCGTCCTACGAGCAGTACTTC. This gives the protein CASSQDRSSYEQYF.

The V and J genes are TRBV4-1 and TRBJ2-7; D is unclear. This CDR3 comprises 13 residues. CDR1 is MGHRA and CDR2 is YSYEKL in the germline V gene. V was clipped by 4 bases and J by 3 bases, with 10 bases between them. The CDR3 spells CASSPRLYYEQYF. DNA of the CDR3: TGCGCCAGCAGCCCACGGCTTTACTACGAGCAGTACTTC.